The next 7 T cell receptor beta chains were all read from a single sample in a study of shared T cell receptors in the human thymus. Some clones are missing from TCRdb's copy, which holds only in-frame ones; the method was immunoSEQ multiplex PCR. The table has 700,000 or so clones, 80% to 90% seen once. These data were also filed under a second study, of human thymus T cells.

Input material: thymocytes. These receptors all come from a girl under three years old with a congenital heart defect.

The CDR3 protein is CASSLRTGEITEAFF. CDR3 coding DNA: TGTGCCAGCAGTTTGCGGACAGGGGAGATCACTGAAGCTTTCTTT. The rearrangement links TRBV27 to TRBJ1-1; 9 nucleotides align to TRBD1. The CDR3 totals 15 residues. The V gene end was trimmed by 3 bases and the J gene end by 4 bases; junction bases not matched to a gene: 6. Germline CDR1 MNHEY, CDR2 SMNVEV (reference sequence).

The rearrangement uses TRBV15 and TRBJ1-5; D unresolved. This CDR3 is 18 amino acids long. V was cut by 1 base and J by 7 bases, with 23 bases left in between. Per the germline V gene, CDR1 is LNHNV and CDR2 is YYDKDF (reference sequence). The CDR3 loop reads CATSRAEPAVVWNQPQHF. The CDR3 nucleotides are TGTGCCACCAGCAGAGCTGAACCGGCGGTAGTGTGGAACCAGCCCCAGCATTTT.

The chain is built from TRBV14 and TRBJ1-2; a possible D gene is TRBD1 (5 bases). This CDR3 comprises 12 residues. The germline gives CDR1 SGHDN, CDR2 FVKESK. Trimming left V 5 bases short and J 7 bases short, with 11 bases between. CDR3 DNA: TGTGCCAGCAGCACGCAGGGATGTGGCTACACCTTC. It encodes CASSTQGCGYTF.

The chain employs TRBV2 and TRBJ1-1; 8 bases fit TRBD1. This CDR3 has 15 amino acids. Germline loops: CDR1 SNHLY, CDR2 FYNNEI. V dropped 7 bases and J dropped 4; count of bases not matched to a gene: 11. For the CDR3, the DNA is TGTGCCAGCATCACGCCAGGGGGCGTTTCCACTGAAGCTTTCTTT. Its translation: CASITPGGVSTEAFF.

The J gene is TRBJ1-2, the V gene TRBV10-3; 10 bases fit TRBD1. Germline V gene data show CDR1 as ENHRY and CDR2 as SYGVKD. V dropped 5 bases and J dropped 4; count of bases not matched to a gene: 10. The CDR3 length is 16 residues. In nucleotides, the CDR3 is TGTGCCATCAGTTCCTCGAAGGGACAGGGGTTCTATGGCTACACCTTC. This codes for CAISSSKGQGFYGYTF.

The chain employs TRBV7-9 and TRBJ1-6, with D tentatively TRBD1 (5 bases). This CDR3 is 16 amino acids long. The ends were cut back, 5 bases at V and 7 bases at J, with 18 bases in the middle. Germline CDR1 and CDR2: SEHNR and FQNEAQ (reference sequence). The CDR3 is CASSHYSPKGNSPLHF. CDR3 in DNA: TGTGCCAGCAGCCATTACTCCCCCAAGGGGAATTCACCCCTCCACTTT.

This chain joins TRBV29-1 and TRBJ2-7, with 8 bases fitting TRBD1. Germline lookup yields CDR1 SQVTM and CDR2 ANQGSEA. CDR3 length equals 13 residues. V shed 3 bases, J shed 2 bases, and the junction held 3 bases outside the gene matches. The CDR3 nucleotides read TGCAGCGTTGAGGACAGGGCAGCCTACGAGCAGTACTTC. Its protein product is CSVEDRAAYEQYF.